One and the same sample provided the 10 T cell receptor beta chains below, sequenced in a study of neurological immune-mediated disorders. TCRdb fed the 5' RACE reads into MiXCR, producing one record per CDR3 protein. The data hold around 68,000 distinct CDR3 sequences, with around 4% observed a single time. Sequencing used PBMCs. The source is a man aged 45-65 years with multiple sclerosis.

This clonotype showed up many times. The chain is built from TRBV5-6 and TRBJ2-5, with TRBD1 matching over 9 bases. The length of the CDR3 is 15 residues. After removal of 5 bases from V and 3 bases from J, the junction contained 8 bases not matched to a gene. Germline V CDR1 and CDR2: SGHDT, YYEEEE. The CDR3 here is CASRKPGQGEETQYF. The CDR3 region has the DNA TGTGCCAGCAGAAAACCGGGACAGGGTGAAGAGACCCAGTACTTC.

This clonotype was seen a handful of times. The CDR3 region has the DNA TGTGCCAGCAGCCAAGATCGGCGGGACACTGAAGCTTTCTTT. Translation: CASSQDRRDTEAFF. V and J are TRBV4-2 and TRBJ1-1; D gene ambiguous. Germline V gene lookup returns CDR1 LGHNA and CDR2 YNFKEQ. The CDR3 loop spans 14 amino acids. The germline V and J ends were trimmed by 0 bases and 3 bases, with 8 bases remaining between them.

This clonotype was recorded many times. CDR3 sequence (DNA): TGTGCCAGCAGCTCCGGGACAGGCAACTATGGCTACACCTTC. As protein: CASSSGTGNYGYTF. The V call is TRBV6-2 or TRBV6-3, the J call TRBJ1-2; 8 nucleotides align to TRBD1. Trimming removed 6 bases from V and 2 bases from J; junction bases left unmatched: 5. Germline loops: CDR1 MNHEY, CDR2 SVGEGT. The CDR3 runs to 14 residues.

There are many counts of this clonotype. The rearrangement uses TRBV5-6 and TRBJ1-5, with D tentatively TRBD1 (6 bases). Trimming left V 3 bases short and J 2 bases short, with 15 bases between. The CDR3 runs to 16 residues. Germline CDR1 is SGHDT and CDR2 is YYEEEE. The CDR3 coding sequence is TGTGCCAGCAGCTGGGGGATGACAGGCCGCAATCAGCCCCAGCATTTT. Translation: CASSWGMTGRNQPQHF. Full variable domain (rest looked up from reference TRBV5-6 and TRBJ1-5): DAGVTQSPTHLIKTRGQQVTLRCSPKSGHDTVSWYQQALGQGPQFIFQYYEEEERQRGNFPDRFSGHQFPNYSSELNVNALLLGDSALYLCASSWGMTGRNQPQHFGDGTRLSIL.

This clonotype has a count of ten or more. The J gene is TRBJ2-1, the V gene TRBV7-9; 8 bases map to TRBD2. The CDR3 consists of 16 residues. J was trimmed by 7 bases and V by 2 bases; bases with no gene match: 10. Germline V gene sequence: CDR1 SEHNR, CDR2 FQNEAQ (reference sequence). This CDR3 reads CASSLLGTSGGNEQFF. In nucleotides, the CDR3 is TGTGCCAGCAGCTTACTCGGGACCAGCGGGGGTAATGAGCAGTTCTTC.

In its sample, this clonotype was seen many times. The chain uses TRBV20-1 and TRBJ1-1; maybe TRBD1 (5 bases). This CDR3 is built from 13 residues. Germline CDR1 is DFQATT and CDR2 is SNEGSKA (reference sequence). Trimming pared 6 bases from V and 7 bases from J, leaving 18 bases between. CDR3 coding DNA: TGCAGTGCCGCCGACAGAAGCTCTCTTGAAGCTTTCTTT. Protein product: CSAADRSSLEAFF.

In this sample, this clonotype turned up a few times. The germline gene is not matched at one end of the junction; a read error may be the cause. The genes are TRBV7-9 and TRBJ1-5; D gene ambiguous. The CDR3 is 14 residues long. Germline CDR1 and CDR2: SEHNR and FQNEAQ (reference sequence). CDR3 in DNA: TGTGCCAGCAGCTTTTCGGGCGGCAATCAGCCCCAGAATTTT. Protein sequence: CASSFSGGNQPQNF. Full variable domain (missing parts from reference TRBV7-9 and TRBJ1-5): DTGVSQNPRHKITKRGQNVTFRCDPISEHNRLYWYRQTLGQGPEFLTYFQNEAQLEKSRLLSDRFSAERPKGSFSTLEIQRTEQGDSAMYLCASSFSGGNQPQNFGDGTRLSIL.

This clonotype was recorded many times. In DNA form, the CDR3 reads TGCAGTGCTAGAGTGTTGGGGCGCAATGAGCAGTTCTTC. Amino acid sequence: CSARVLGRNEQFF. V is TRBV20-1 and J is TRBJ2-1; possibly TRBD1 for D (5 bases). Germline CDR1 DFQATT, CDR2 SNEGSKA (reference sequence). Trimming shortened V by 1 base and J by 6 bases, and 10 bases separated the two germline ends. The CDR3 totals 13 residues.

This clonotype was counted at least ten times. The chain links TRBV5-5 to TRBJ1-5; 7 nucleotides align to TRBD1. The trim removed 1 base at V and 1 base at J, leaving 8 bases unmatched. CDR1 and CDR2 (germline): SGHKS, YYEKEE (reference sequence). The length of the CDR3 is 17 residues. The CDR3 sequence is CASSLYIGGSSNQPQHF. Here the CDR3 DNA reads TGTGCCAGCAGCTTGTATATAGGGGGCTCGAGCAATCAGCCCCAGCATTTT.

This clonotype occurred many times. The chain couples TRBV6-5 to TRBJ1-4; no reliable D call. Trimming removed 1 base from V and 8 bases from J, with 20 bases in between. The CDR3 is 17 residues long. CDR1 is MNHEY, CDR2 SVGAGI, per germline. The CDR3 DNA sequence: TGTGCCAGCAGTTACTACACTCGGGGAGGCTCAAGGGAAAAACTGTTTTTT. Its protein product is CASSYYTRGGSREKLFF.